This is a list of T cell receptor beta chains from one sample in a study of identical twins. TCRdb reanalysed the 5' RACE reads using MiXCR and keeps one entry per CDR3 protein. The profile shows a few hundred thousand distinct CDR3 sequences, about 12% of them singletons. The same specimen was also included in a second study, on yellow fever vaccine responses in identical twins.

The sequenced sample consisted of memory (CD45RO+) T cells sorted from blood. The receptors here all came from a young woman in good health. Each CDR3 is given with its conserved first and last residue. Each record gives: CDR3 DNA, CDR3 protein, D gene, V gene, clone size, J gene. A D gene is named only where the DNA matches it firmly. Not every row has a clone size; where given, it reads once, few, many or a size class.

CDR3 DNA: TGTGCCAGCAGAGACAGGGAGGGGGAGGAAAAACTGTTTTTT; CDR3 protein: CASRDREGEEKLFF; D gene: TRBD1; V gene: TRBV12-3/TRBV12-4; clone size: many; J gene: TRBJ1-4
CDR3 DNA: TGCAGCGCGACTGTTAACTCCTACGAGCAGTACTTC; CDR3 protein: CSATVNSYEQYF; D gene: NA; V gene: TRBV29-1; clone size: many; J gene: TRBJ2-7
CDR3 DNA: TGTGCCAGCAGCCCGGTGAGGGCGGGGAATGAGCAGTTCTTC; CDR3 protein: CASSPVRAGNEQFF; D gene: NA; V gene: TRBV6-2/TRBV6-3; clone size: NA; J gene: TRBJ2-1
CDR3 DNA: TGTGCCAGCAGCGCTTACCGACAAGAGACCCAGTACTTC; CDR3 protein: CASSAYRQETQYF; D gene: NA; V gene: TRBV7-3; clone size: NA; J gene: TRBJ2-5
CDR3 DNA: TGTGCCACAAAGTGGCAGGGCCCCACCGGGGAGCTGTTTTTT; CDR3 protein: CATKWQGPTGELFF; D gene: NA; V gene: TRBV2; clone size: NA; J gene: TRBJ2-2
CDR3 DNA: TGTGCCAGCAGCTCACAGGGGCAACAGTACTTC; CDR3 protein: CASSSQGQQYF; D gene: TRBD1; V gene: TRBV7-2; clone size: few; J gene: TRBJ2-5
CDR3 DNA: TGCGCCAGCAGCATCCGGGACCCCGGTGGGACCGGGGAGCTGTTTTTT; CDR3 protein: CASSIRDPGGTGELFF; D gene: NA; V gene: TRBV5-1; clone size: many; J gene: TRBJ2-2
CDR3 DNA: TGTGCCACCAGTGATAGGGACACCCTCACAGATACGCAGTATTTT; CDR3 protein: CATSDRDTLTDTQYF; D gene: NA; V gene: TRBV24-1; clone size: NA; J gene: TRBJ2-3
CDR3 DNA: TGTGCCAGCAGCTTGACAGGGACCACGGGGACTGAAGCTTTCTTT; CDR3 protein: CASSLTGTTGTEAFF; D gene: TRBD1; V gene: TRBV7-3; clone size: NA; J gene: TRBJ1-1
CDR3 DNA: TGTGCCAGCAGCGACGTGGGGGGGCTTGATACGCAGTATTTT; CDR3 protein: CASSDVGGLDTQYF; D gene: NA; V gene: TRBV11-2; clone size: NA; J gene: TRBJ2-3
CDR3 DNA: TGTGCCAGCAGCCGGCAGGGGGGGACAGCGGGCACCGGGGAGCTGTTTTTT; CDR3 protein: CASSRQGGTAGTGELFF; D gene: NA; V gene: TRBV3-1; clone size: few; J gene: TRBJ2-2
CDR3 DNA: TGTGCCAGCAGAATACAGGGAGGGAGCACAGATACGCAGTATTTT; CDR3 protein: CASRIQGGSTDTQYF; D gene: NA; V gene: TRBV6-4; clone size: NA; J gene: TRBJ2-3
CDR3 DNA: TGTGCCAGCAGTTACCAGACGATGAACACCGGGGAGCTGTTTTTT; CDR3 protein: CASSYQTMNTGELFF; D gene: NA; V gene: TRBV6-5; clone size: once; J gene: TRBJ2-2
CDR3 DNA: TGTGCCATCAGTTATGGGAGCACCGGGGAGCTGTTTTTT; CDR3 protein: CAISYGSTGELFF; D gene: NA; V gene: TRBV10-3; clone size: NA; J gene: TRBJ2-2
CDR3 DNA: TGTGCCAGCAGCCAAGTTACGGGCGGGCCAGAAGAGACCCAGTACTTC; CDR3 protein: CASSQVTGGPEETQYF; D gene: NA; V gene: TRBV14; clone size: few; J gene: TRBJ2-5
CDR3 DNA: TGCGCCAGCAGCCAAGAGGGCGGGACAGGGAGTCAGCCCCAGCATTTT; CDR3 protein: CASSQEGGTGSQPQHF; D gene: TRBD1; V gene: TRBV4-1; clone size: NA; J gene: TRBJ1-5
CDR3 DNA: TGCGCCAGCAGCCAAGATGGGACTAGCGGGGGAGGCACAGATACGCAGTATTTT; CDR3 protein: CASSQDGTSGGGTDTQYF; D gene: TRBD2; V gene: TRBV4-1; clone size: few; J gene: TRBJ2-3
CDR3 DNA: TGTGCCAGCAGACGCCGGTCTGGCGGGGGGCAAGAGACCCAGTACTTC; CDR3 protein: CASRRRSGGGQETQYF; D gene: TRBD2; V gene: TRBV6-1; clone size: few; J gene: TRBJ2-5
CDR3 DNA: TGCAGTGCTAGTCGGGGTGGGAATCAGCCCCAGCATTTT; CDR3 protein: CSASRGGNQPQHF; D gene: NA; V gene: TRBV20-1; clone size: few; J gene: TRBJ1-5
CDR3 DNA: TGTGCCAGCAGCTTAGTGAGGTCTGTGGCAGAACAGTTCTTC; CDR3 protein: CASSLVRSVAEQFF; D gene: NA; V gene: TRBV11-2; clone size: few; J gene: TRBJ2-1
CDR3 DNA: TGTGCCAGCAGGGAAGGACAGGGATCTACAGATACGCAGTATTTT; CDR3 protein: CASREGQGSTDTQYF; D gene: TRBD1; V gene: TRBV7-8; clone size: many; J gene: TRBJ2-3
CDR3 DNA: TGCGCCACCCTGACTAGCGGAGGCTACGAGCAGTACTTC; CDR3 protein: CATLTSGGYEQYF; D gene: TRBD2; V gene: TRBV10-2; clone size: NA; J gene: TRBJ2-7
CDR3 DNA: TGTGCCAGCACCCTTAGTGGGACAGGATACTACGAGCAGTACTTC; CDR3 protein: CASTLSGTGYYEQYF; D gene: TRBD1; V gene: TRBV7-9; clone size: many; J gene: TRBJ2-7
CDR3 DNA: TGTGCCAGCAGTTATGGGGGACCCGAGACTAGCGGGAGGGCCGGAGAGACCCAGTACTTC; CDR3 protein: CASSYGGPETSGRAGETQYF; D gene: TRBD2; V gene: TRBV6-2/TRBV6-3; clone size: NA; J gene: TRBJ2-5